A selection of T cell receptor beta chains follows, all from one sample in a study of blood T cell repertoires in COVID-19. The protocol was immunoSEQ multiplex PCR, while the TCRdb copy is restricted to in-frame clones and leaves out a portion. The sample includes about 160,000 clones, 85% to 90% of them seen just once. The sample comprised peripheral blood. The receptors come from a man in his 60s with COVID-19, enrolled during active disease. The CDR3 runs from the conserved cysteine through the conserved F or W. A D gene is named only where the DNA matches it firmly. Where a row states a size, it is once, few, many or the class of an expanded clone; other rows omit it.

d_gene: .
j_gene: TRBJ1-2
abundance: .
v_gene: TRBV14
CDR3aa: CASSQDRGGYRGYTF
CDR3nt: TGTGCCAGCAGCCAAGATCGGGGGGGCTATCGAGGCTACACCTTC

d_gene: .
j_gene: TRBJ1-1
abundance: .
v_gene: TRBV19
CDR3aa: CASTVFLGREAFF
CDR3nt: TGTGCCAGTACCGTGTTTTTGGGGCGCGAAGCTTTCTTT

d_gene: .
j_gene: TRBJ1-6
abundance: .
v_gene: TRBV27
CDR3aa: CASRGREKYSPLHF
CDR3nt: TGTGCCAGCAGGGGCAGGGAAAAGTATTCACCCCTCCACTTT

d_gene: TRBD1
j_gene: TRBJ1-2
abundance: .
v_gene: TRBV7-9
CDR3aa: CASSGRDSNYGYTF
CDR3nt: TGTGCCAGCAGCGGCCGGGACAGCAACTATGGCTACACCTTC

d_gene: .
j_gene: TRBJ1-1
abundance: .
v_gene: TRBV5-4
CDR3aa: CASSPSSQMNTEAFF
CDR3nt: TGTGCCAGCAGCCCCAGTTCCCAGATGAACACTGAAGCTTTCTTT

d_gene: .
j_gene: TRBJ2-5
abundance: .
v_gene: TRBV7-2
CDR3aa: CASSLPPQETQYF
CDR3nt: TGTGCCAGCAGCTTACCCCCACAAGAGACCCAGTACTTC

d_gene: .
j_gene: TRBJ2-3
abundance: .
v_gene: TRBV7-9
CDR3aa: CASSERTDNTQYF
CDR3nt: TGTGCCAGCAGCGAGAGGACAGACAATACGCAGTATTTT

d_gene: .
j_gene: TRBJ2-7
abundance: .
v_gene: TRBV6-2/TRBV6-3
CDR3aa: CASSWGGPYEQYF
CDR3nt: TGTGCCAGCAGTTGGGGGGGCCCCTACGAGCAGTACTTC

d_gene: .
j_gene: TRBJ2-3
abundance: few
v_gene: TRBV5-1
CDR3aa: CASSRRGTLGTDTQYF
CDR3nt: TGCGCCAGCAGCCGCCGCGGGACGCTCGGCACAGATACGCAGTATTTT

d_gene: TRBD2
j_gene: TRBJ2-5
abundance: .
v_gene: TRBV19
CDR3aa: CASQGRGRGLYQETQYF
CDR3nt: TGTGCCAGCCAGGGACGCGGGAGGGGATTATACCAAGAGACCCAGTACTTC

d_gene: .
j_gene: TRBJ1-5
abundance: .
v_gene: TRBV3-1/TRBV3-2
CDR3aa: CASSQGYEGHNQPQHF
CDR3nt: TGTGCCAGCAGCCAAGGTTACGAGGGACACAATCAGCCCCAGCATTTT

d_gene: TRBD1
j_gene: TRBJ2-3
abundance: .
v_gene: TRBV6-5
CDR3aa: CASSTPGQGTDTQYF
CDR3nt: TGTGCCAGCAGCACACCGGGACAGGGAACAGATACGCAGTATTTT

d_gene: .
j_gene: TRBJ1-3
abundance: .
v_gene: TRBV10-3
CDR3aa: CAISEYTLSGNTIYF
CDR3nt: TGTGCCATCAGTGAGTACACGTTATCTGGAAACACCATATATTTT

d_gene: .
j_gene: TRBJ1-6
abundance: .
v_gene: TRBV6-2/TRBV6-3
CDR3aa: CASSYIQAALDSPLHF
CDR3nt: TGTGCCAGCAGTTACATTCAGGCAGCTCTGGATTCACCCCTCCACTTT

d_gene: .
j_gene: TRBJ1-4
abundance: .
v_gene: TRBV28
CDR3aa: CASRPGGGRNEKLFF
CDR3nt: TGTGCCAGCAGACCGGGCGGGGGGAGGAATGAAAAACTGTTTTTT

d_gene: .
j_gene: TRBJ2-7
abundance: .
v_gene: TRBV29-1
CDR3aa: CSVENPSTYEQYF
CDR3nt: TGCAGCGTTGAGAATCCTAGCACCTACGAGCAGTACTTC

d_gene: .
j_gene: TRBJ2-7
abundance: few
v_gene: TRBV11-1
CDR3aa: CASSPAEGYEQYF
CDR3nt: TGTGCCAGCAGCCCGGCAGAGGGCTACGAGCAGTACTTC

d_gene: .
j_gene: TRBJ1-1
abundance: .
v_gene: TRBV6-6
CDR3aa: CASSYEGVNTEAFF
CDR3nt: TGTGCCAGCAGCTATGAAGGGGTGAACACTGAAGCTTTCTTT

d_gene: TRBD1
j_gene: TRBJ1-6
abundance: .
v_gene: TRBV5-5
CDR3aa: CASSVTGVNSPLHF
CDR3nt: TGTGCCAGCAGCGTGACAGGGGTGAATTCACCCCTCCACTTT

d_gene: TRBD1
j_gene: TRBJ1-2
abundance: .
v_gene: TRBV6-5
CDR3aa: CASTTGGRVNGYTF
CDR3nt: TGTGCCAGTACAACAGGGGGCCGAGTTAATGGCTACACCTTC

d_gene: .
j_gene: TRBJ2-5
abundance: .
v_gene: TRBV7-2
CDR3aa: CASSLARGTVETQYF
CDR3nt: TGTGCCAGCAGCTTAGCGCGAGGAACGGTAGAGACCCAGTACTTC

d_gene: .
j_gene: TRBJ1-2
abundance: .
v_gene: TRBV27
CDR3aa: CASSLIGGSYGYTF
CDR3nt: TGTGCCAGCAGCCTGATAGGCGGAAGCTATGGCTACACCTTC

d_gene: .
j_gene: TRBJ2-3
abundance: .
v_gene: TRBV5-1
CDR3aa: CASTPPQGSYTDTQYF
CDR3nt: TGCGCCAGCACCCCCCCCCAGGGTTCCTACACAGATACGCAGTATTTT

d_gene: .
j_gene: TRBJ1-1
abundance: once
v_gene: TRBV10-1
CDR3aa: CASSDHPGVVNTEAFF
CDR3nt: TGCGCCAGCAGTGATCACCCAGGGGTGGTGAACACTGAAGCTTTCTTT

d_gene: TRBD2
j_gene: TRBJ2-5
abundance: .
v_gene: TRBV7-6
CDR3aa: CASSPGLAGDPKETQYF
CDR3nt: TGTGCCAGCAGCCCGGGACTAGCGGGAGACCCTAAAGAGACCCAGTACTTC

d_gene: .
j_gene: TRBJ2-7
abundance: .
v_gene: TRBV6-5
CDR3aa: CASSEGGSYEQYF
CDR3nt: TGTGCCAGCAGCGAGGGTGGCTCCTACGAGCAGTACTTC